The 11 T cell receptor beta chains reported below all come from one sample, sequenced in a study of regulatory T cells in long-lasting Graves disease. Time point reported: persistent/refractory GD, antithyroid drugs over 5 years with positive TRAb. Extracted RNA from PBMCs served as the source of the TCR library. With iRepertoire HTBI primers and Arm-PCR of CDR3 regions, TCR beta libraries were built. TCRdb itself ran the multiplex PCR reads through MiXCR, one entry per CDR3 protein. The sample lists about 470,000 distinct CDR3 sequences, about 20% occurring once. Sample: peripheral blood mononuclear cells (PBMCs), taken when the disease was refractory, from a patient treated with antithyroid drugs. The receptors here all came from a female donor with Graves disease.

V gene TRBV30 combines with J gene TRBJ1-4; D possibly corresponds to TRBD1 (6 bases). The V and J ends lost 3 bases and 8 bases respectively, with 25 bases between them. Germline CDR1 reads GTSNPN; CDR2 reads SVGIG (reference sequence). The CDR3 runs to 17 residues. The CDR3 DNA reads TGTGCCTGGAGGGACCATGGCCGCAGGGGCGAGGGCGAAAAACTGTTTTTT. Its protein is CAWRDHGRRGEGEKLFF.

The sample holds many counts of this clonotype. The rearrangement links TRBV28 to TRBJ1-5; 10 positions agree with TRBD1. Germline CDR1 is MDHEN and CDR2 is SYDVKM. V shed 6 bases, J shed 6 bases, and the junction held 11 bases outside the gene matches. The CDR3 has 16 amino acids. The CDR3 region has the DNA TGTGCCAGCAGCCCGCCCGGGACAGGGGCGCGTCAGCCCCAGCATTTT. As protein: CASSPPGTGARQPQHF.

This clonotype has only a few counts. J is TRBJ2-2 and V is TRBV10-3, with 9 bases lining up with TRBD2. The CDR3 consists of 14 residues. Germline V gives CDR1 ENHRY, CDR2 SYGVKD. The J segment lost 8 bases and the V segment lost 10 bases, leaving 11 bases of the junction unmatched. The CDR3 bases are TGTGCCAAACCAAGACTAGCGGACTTGGGGGAGCTGTTTTTT. Translation gives CAKPRLADLGELFF.

V and J are TRBV14 and TRBJ2-7, with D tentatively TRBD2 (6 bases). V lost 4 bases and J 2 bases, leaving 15 bases between the germline ends. This CDR3 is built from 15 residues. Per germline, CDR1 SGHDN and CDR2 FVKESK. CDR3 nucleotides: TGTGCCAGCAGCCGAGGCCAGGGAGGAACCTACGAGCAGTACTTC. Amino acids: CASSRGQGGTYEQYF.

This clonotype was recorded only once. The V gene is TRBV19, the J gene TRBJ2-7; 13 bases line up with TRBD2. Looked up from germline, CDR1 is LNHDA and CDR2 is SQIVND (reference sequence). V lost 10 bases and J lost 7; bases outside the gene matches: 7. The length of the CDR3 is 13 residues. CDR3 sequence: CATGLAGDVEQYF. CDR3 bases: TGTGCCACCGGACTAGCGGGAGATGTAGAGCAGTACTTC.

This clonotype has ten or more counts. The rearrangement links TRBV6-1 to TRBJ1-1, with D perhaps TRBD1 (5 bases). Between the trimmed V and J ends, which lost 0 bases and 1 base, there was a span of 9 bases. The CDR3 sequence is 15 residues long. Germline CDR1 and CDR2: MNHNS and SASEGT. The CDR3 DNA sequence: TGTGCCAGCAGTGAAGCGCTCGGACAGAACACTGAAGCTTTCTTT. This sequence encodes CASSEALGQNTEAFF.

At least ten counts were recorded for this clonotype. The chain uses TRBV28 and TRBJ1-2; 8 bases are a match to TRBD1. The germline V gene encodes CDR1 MDHEN and CDR2 SYDVKM. Trimming at V came to 3 bases and at J to 8 bases, leaving 5 bases not matched to a gene. CDR3 length equals 13 residues. CDR3 nucleotides: TGTGCCAGCAGTTTGGACAGGGTGGGGGGCTACACCTTC. Translating gives CASSLDRVGGYTF.

This clonotype has more than one count but fewer than ten. The V call is TRBV7-3, the J call TRBJ2-2; no clear D. Trimming took off 2 bases at V and 0 bases at J, with 13 bases between the two ends. Germline-derived CDR1 and CDR2 are SGHTA and FQGTGA. CDR3 length equals 17 residues. Here the CDR3 reads CASSLVPAPTNTGELFF. CDR3 nucleotide sequence: TGTGCCAGCAGCTTAGTACCAGCTCCAACGAACACCGGGGAGCTGTTTTTT. Filled out from reference TRBV7-3 and TRBJ2-2, the complete variable domain reads GAGVSQTPSNKVTEKGKYVELRCDPISGHTALYWYRQSLGQGPEFLIYFQGTGAADDSGLPNDRFFAVRPEGSVSTLKIQRTERGDSAVYLCASSLVPAPTNTGELFFGEGSRLTVL.

This clonotype has at least ten counts. The chain recombines TRBV7-8 with TRBJ1-4, with unresolved D. Looked up from germline, CDR1 is SGHVS and CDR2 is FQNEAQ. V was cut by 1 base and J by 8 bases, with 11 bases left in between. CDR3 length: 14 amino acids. CDR3 protein: CASSLEASYEKLFF. CDR3 sequence (DNA): TGTGCCAGCAGCTTAGAGGCATCCTACGAAAAACTGTTTTTT. The full variable domain, in which reference TRBV7-8 and TRBJ1-4 provide the parts outside the CDR3, is GAGVSQSPRYKVAKRGQDVALRCDPISGHVSLFWYQQALGQGPEFLTYFQNEAQLDKSGLPSDRFFAERPEGSVSTLKIQRTQQEDSAVYLCASSLEASYEKLFFGSGTQLSVL.

This clonotype was seen at least ten times. The chain joins TRBV6-1 to TRBJ2-2; 7 nucleotides match TRBD2. The CDR3 spans 15 residues. Germline CDR1 MNHNS, CDR2 SASEGT. With V trimmed by 6 bases and J by 2 bases, 6 bases remained unmatched. As DNA, the CDR3 is TGTGCCAGCAGAACTGGCGGGGGAAACACCGGGGAGCTGTTTTTT. Its translation: CASRTGGGNTGELFF.

The sample holds many counts of this clonotype. V and J are TRBV6-1 and TRBJ2-5; the match to TRBD1 covers 9 bases. Losses at the gene ends were 6 bases for V and 4 bases for J; bases not matched to a gene: 3. The CDR3 consists of 13 residues. The germline V gene has CDR1 MNHNS and CDR2 SASEGT. The CDR3 protein is CASRQTGGETQYF. Written as DNA, the CDR3 is TGTGCCAGCAGACAGACAGGGGGAGAGACCCAGTACTTC.